These 16 T cell receptor beta chains originate from one sample sequenced in a study of cytomegalovirus exposure and HLA in healthy donors. Primers: 60 Vbeta forward and 13 Jbeta reverse. The method was immunoSEQ multiplex PCR; TCRdb's version includes in-frame clones alone and lacks a portion of them. In the table there are roughly 190,000 clones, 87% of which are singletons. The sequenced sample consisted of PBMCs. The source of these receptors is a boy younger than 10 in good health and CMV-seronegative.

The chain joins TRBV6-1 to TRBJ2-3, with D possibly being TRBD2 (7 bases). The CDR3 is 15 residues long. Trimming left V 2 bases short and J 6 bases short, with 15 bases between. Germline lookup yields CDR1 MNHNS and CDR2 SASEGT. CDR3 DNA sequence: TGTGCCAGCAGTGAACTCAGGGGTAGCGGGGATACGCAGTATTTT. Amino acids: CASSELRGSGDTQYF.

The rearrangement joins TRBV11-1 to TRBJ2-7; 7 bases are shared with TRBD1. This CDR3 is built from 15 residues. Germline V gene lookup returns CDR1 SGHAT and CDR2 FQDESV (reference sequence). With 1 base clipped from V and 1 base from J, the junction kept 4 bases outside the gene matches. CDR3 in amino acids: CASSLVRDSSYEQYF. CDR3 DNA sequence: TGTGCCAGCAGCTTAGTCAGGGACAGTTCCTACGAGCAGTACTTC.

The chain recombines TRBV19 with TRBJ1-5, with 9 bases that match TRBD1. CDR3 size: 16 residues. Trimming removed 3 bases from V and 3 bases from J; junction bases left unmatched: 6. Per germline, CDR1 LNHDA and CDR2 SQIVND (reference sequence). CDR3 sequence: CASSIRDRALNQPQHF. The CDR3 region has the DNA TGTGCCAGTAGTATCCGGGACAGGGCCCTCAATCAGCCCCAGCATTTT.

This rearrangement joins TRBV5-4 to TRBJ1-1, with 8 bases lining up with TRBD1. Germline lookup yields CDR1 SGHNT and CDR2 YYREEE (reference sequence). V was clipped by 3 bases and J by 0 bases; unmatched bases: 4. The CDR3 loop spans 15 amino acids. The CDR3 region has the DNA TGTGCCAGCAGCTCCGACAGGGGCTTGAACACTGAAGCTTTCTTT. The encoded protein is CASSSDRGLNTEAFF.

The chain recombines TRBV25-1 with TRBJ1-1; D possibly corresponds to TRBD1 (5 bases). Looked up from germline, CDR1 is MGHDK and CDR2 is SYGVNS. The ends were cut back, 3 bases at V and 2 bases at J, with 13 bases in the middle. The CDR3 totals 15 residues. The CDR3 loop is CASSDDPQGNTEAFF. CDR3 bases: TGTGCCAGCAGTGACGACCCTCAGGGAAACACTGAAGCTTTCTTT.

This clone was seen just once. The chain joins TRBV5-3 to TRBJ2-7, with D tentatively TRBD2 (6 bases). TRBV5-3 is reported as an ORF; its role is uncertain. V lost 10 bases and J 3 bases, leaving 20 bases between the germline ends. The CDR3 has 14 residues. CDR3 sequence reads: CASSTKEGNYEQYF. The CDR3 DNA sequence: TGTGCCTCATCCACTAAGGAGGGTAACTACGAGCAGTACTTC.

This clone showed up just a few times. The rearrangement links TRBV5-1 to TRBJ1-6, with 11 nucleotides matching TRBD1. The germline V gene has CDR1 SGHRS and CDR2 YFSETQ. This CDR3 is built from 17 residues. V was pared by 0 bases and J by 7 bases, with 6 bases of the junction left unmatched. CDR3 region: CASSLGTGGAGNSPLHF. The CDR3 nucleotides are TGCGCCAGCAGCTTGGGGACAGGGGGCGCCGGCAATTCACCCCTCCACTTT.

This clone was seen a handful of times. The V call is TRBV5-6, the J call TRBJ2-1, with D perhaps matching TRBD1 (7 bases). V was clipped by 1 base and J by 4 bases, with 12 bases between them. The CDR3 is 15 amino acids. Germline CDR1 and CDR2: SGHDT and YYEEEE. The CDR3 sequence is CASSLWRGLYNEQFF. The DNA for the CDR3 is TGTGCCAGCAGCTTGTGGAGGGGGCTTTACAATGAGCAGTTCTTC.

This chain uses TRBV9 with TRBJ1-3, with a possible D match to TRBD1 (6 bases). The CDR3 covers 17 residues. From germline, CDR1 is SGDLS and CDR2 YYNGEE. Trimming cost V 0 bases and J 0 bases, with 13 bases left between them. The CDR3 nucleotides are TGTGCCAGCAGCGTAGGGGGGACACAGTCCTCTGGAAACACCATATATTTT. This sequence encodes CASSVGGTQSSGNTIYF.

The table lists this clone with a count of one. The rearrangement uses TRBV27 and TRBJ2-7; 9 nucleotides match TRBD1. V gave up 2 bases and J gave up 0 bases; unmatched junction bases: 2. Germline V gene sequence: CDR1 MNHEY, CDR2 SMNVEV (reference sequence). CDR3 size: 15 residues. Here the CDR3 DNA reads TGTGCCAGCAGTTTAGGGACAGGGAGCTCCTACGAGCAGTACTTC. Translating gives CASSLGTGSSYEQYF.

V is TRBV29-1 and J is TRBJ2-7; TRBD1 agrees at 8 bases. The CDR3 extends over 12 amino acids. V lost 4 bases to trimming and J lost 6 bases; unmatched junction nucleotides: 5. Germline V gene lookup returns CDR1 SQVTM and CDR2 ANQGSEA. Here the CDR3 reads CSVVGTGIEQYF. CDR3 nucleotide sequence: TGCAGCGTTGTGGGGACAGGAATCGAGCAGTACTTC.

The chain links TRBV15 to TRBJ2-1; possible D gene TRBD1, 5 bases. V shed 0 bases and J shed 13 bases, with 13 bases lying between them. CDR1 is LNHNV and CDR2 is YYDKDF in the germline V gene (reference sequence). The CDR3 extends over 13 amino acids. CDR3 region: CATSRDLRQTQFF. CDR3 sequence (DNA): TGTGCCACCAGCAGAGACCTGCGACAGACCCAGTTCTTC.

The J gene is TRBJ2-7, the V gene TRBV28; possibly TRBD1 for D (5 bases). From germline, CDR1 is MDHEN and CDR2 SYDVKM. The V end was cut by 6 bases, the J end by 4 bases, with 10 bases between. This CDR3 is 12 amino acids long. CDR3 coding DNA: TGTGCCAGCAGCCGACAGACGTACGAGCAGTACTTC. Amino acid sequence: CASSRQTYEQYF. The full variable domain, its missing parts supplied by reference TRBV28 and TRBJ2-7, is DVKVTQSSRYLVKRTGEKVFLECVQDMDHENMFWYRQDPGLGLRLIYFSYDVKMKEKGDIPEGYSVSREKKERFSLILESASTNQTSMYLCASSRQTYEQYFGPGTRLTVT.

This chain links TRBV30 with TRBJ2-6; D is uncertain. Trimming left V 4 bases short and J 1 base short, with 11 bases between. The CDR3 is 15 amino acids. The germline V gene has CDR1 GTSNPN and CDR2 SVGIG (reference sequence). CDR3 DNA sequence: TGTGCCTGGATCTTAGACGGGTCTGGGGCCAACGTCCTGACTTTC. It encodes CAWILDGSGANVLTF.

V usage is TRBV30 and J usage is TRBJ1-1; D possibly corresponds to TRBD1 (5 bases). Germline V CDR1 and CDR2: GTSNPN, SVGIG (reference sequence). Trimming left V 2 bases short and J 0 bases short, with 10 bases between. This CDR3 contains 14 residues. DNA for the CDR3: TGTGCCTGGAGTCTCGGACACTTGAACACTGAAGCTTTCTTT. Its protein is CAWSLGHLNTEAFF.

Notes on this clone: A read error is likely, as this CDR3 ends without the conserved phenylalanine or tryptophan. J is TRBJ2-7 and V is TRBV7-9, with 11 positions matching TRBD1. Unmatched junction bases numbered 8, after V lost 4 bases and J lost 6 bases. The germline gives CDR1 SEHNR, CDR2 FQNEAQ (reference sequence). The CDR3 is 15 amino acids. The DNA of the CDR3 is TGTGCCAGCAGCTCACCGGACAGGGGGCTTGTCGAGCAGTACCTC. It translates to CASSSPDRGLVEQYL.